The 21 T cell receptor beta chains given below trace back to one sample, sequenced in a study of cytomegalovirus exposure and HLA in healthy donors. The primer mix had 60 Vbeta and 13 Jbeta primers. Only in-frame clones appear in the TCRdb table, and some are missing; sequencing was by immunoSEQ multiplex PCR. The table includes approximately 170,000 clones, roughly 80% detected once. The specimen sequenced was PBMCs. The source is a man in his forties or fifties in good health and CMV-seropositive.

The chain employs TRBV5-4 and TRBJ2-6; a weak D match, TRBD1 (6 bases). The length of the CDR3 is 15 residues. Looked up from germline, CDR1 is SGHNT and CDR2 is YYREEE (reference sequence). Between the trimmed V and J ends, which lost 2 bases and 3 bases, there was a span of 9 bases. The CDR3, as DNA: TGTGCCAGCAGCTTTACAGGGTTTGGGGCCAACGTCCTGACTTTC. Translation: CASSFTGFGANVLTF.

The V gene is TRBV19, the J gene TRBJ2-2; TRBD1 agrees at 7 bases. V gave up 4 bases and J gave up 5 bases; unmatched junction bases: 10. The CDR3 totals 16 residues. CDR1 is LNHDA, CDR2 SQIVND, per germline (reference sequence). This CDR3 is CASSTGQNWRTGELFF. The DNA for the CDR3 is TGTGCCAGTAGTACGGGACAGAACTGGCGAACCGGGGAGCTGTTTTTT.

Details on this clone: This CDR3 is also generated by other DNA sequences in the sample. The rearrangement uses TRBV5-1 and TRBJ2-5; 7 positions agree with TRBD1. The CDR3 sequence is 14 residues long. V was clipped by 4 bases and J by 0 bases; unmatched bases: 3. Germline loops: CDR1 SGHRS, CDR2 YFSETQ. CDR3 sequence (DNA): TGCGCCAGCAGCCTACAGGGGTACCAAGAGACCCAGTACTTC. As protein: CASSLQGYQETQYF. Filled out from reference TRBV5-1 and TRBJ2-5, the complete variable domain reads KAGVTQTPRYLIKTRGQQVTLSCSPISGHRSVSWYQQTPGQGLQFLFEYFSETQRNKGNFPGRFSGRQFSNSRSEMNVSTLELGDSALYLCASSLQGYQETQYFGPGTRLLVL.

The V gene is TRBV14, the J gene TRBJ1-6, with TRBD1 as a possible D gene (5 bases). V gave up 2 bases and J gave up 11 bases, with 19 bases separating them. This CDR3 spans 16 amino acids. Germline values: CDR1 SGHDN, CDR2 FVKESK. The CDR3 spells CASSQSAGRPITPLHF. CDR3 bases: TGTGCCAGCAGCCAAAGCGCAGGGCGTCCCATTACACCCCTCCACTTT.

The chain is built from TRBV6-5 and TRBJ1-1; a possible D gene is TRBD1 (5 bases). Germline CDR1 and CDR2: MNHEY and SVGAGI. Trimming removed 5 bases at V and 6 bases at J, with 16 bases between. CDR3 length: 14 amino acids. CDR3 sequence reads: CASSPYSGRAEAFF. CDR3 DNA sequence: TGTGCCAGCAGTCCGTACTCGGGCAGGGCTGAAGCTTTCTTT.

Only a few counts were recorded for this clone. The V gene is TRBV28, the J gene TRBJ1-6; 8 positions match TRBD1. Losses at the gene ends were 6 bases for V and 11 bases for J; bases not matched to a gene: 12. The CDR3 is 15 residues long. CDR1 is MDHEN, CDR2 SYDVKM, per germline. CDR3 sequence: CASSYPGQAFTPLHF. The CDR3 coding sequence is TGTGCCAGCAGCTACCCGGGACAGGCATTCACACCCCTCCACTTT. The whole variable domain, remainder taken from reference TRBV28 and TRBJ1-6, is DVKVTQSSRYLVKRTGEKVFLECVQDMDHENMFWYRQDPGLGLRLIYFSYDVKMKEKGDIPEGYSVSREKKERFSLILESASTNQTSMYLCASSYPGQAFTPLHFGNGTRLTVT.

The chain recombines TRBV7-9 with TRBJ2-7, with 9 bases aligning to TRBD2. Germline V lookup: CDR1 SEHNR, CDR2 FQNEAQ (reference sequence). V was pared by 5 bases and J by 0 bases, with 11 bases of the junction left unmatched. This CDR3 contains 17 residues. The CDR3 reads CASSAPPISGSSYEQYF. CDR3 bases: TGTGCCAGCAGCGCCCCCCCGATTAGCGGGAGCTCCTACGAGCAGTACTTC.

The gene calls are TRBV18 and TRBJ2-2; 10 nucleotides match TRBD1. The germline V gene has CDR1 KGHSH and CDR2 LQKENI. Germline trimming cut 3 bases from V and 7 bases from J; bases unmatched to any gene: 8. This CDR3 is built from 16 residues. CDR3 residues: CASSPGRQGAGGELFF. CDR3 in DNA: TGTGCCAGCTCACCCGGAAGACAGGGGGCCGGCGGGGAGCTGTTTTTT.

The genes are TRBV6-5 and TRBJ2-1; tentatively, D is TRBD2 (6 bases). V was cut by 6 bases and J by 7 bases, with 13 bases left in between. The germline V gene has CDR1 MNHEY and CDR2 SVGAGI. CDR3 size: 13 residues. CDR3 in DNA: TGTGCCAGCAGGACTAGGGGCCGAAATGAGCAGTTCTTC. Translated, it gives CASRTRGRNEQFF.

This clone was observed once. The chain employs TRBV4-2 and TRBJ2-2; 10 nucleotides align to TRBD2. The CDR3 loop spans 15 amino acids. Germline CDR1 reads LGHNA; CDR2 reads YNFKEQ. V gave up 3 bases and J gave up 7 bases; unmatched junction bases: 5. In DNA, the CDR3 is TGTGCCAGCAGCCAGGGGACTAGCGCCTTCGGGGAGCTGTTTTTT. Translating it yields CASSQGTSAFGELFF.

J is TRBJ2-7 and V is TRBV2; TRBD2 matches at 10 bases. This CDR3 has 15 residues. The trim removed 6 bases at V and 7 bases at J, leaving 12 bases unmatched. CDR1 and CDR2 (germline): SNHLY, FYNNEI. The CDR3 is CASRAPSGRSLEQYF. The CDR3 coding sequence is TGTGCCAGCAGGGCCCCTAGCGGGAGATCCCTTGAGCAGTACTTC.

V usage is TRBV30 and J usage is TRBJ2-2, with a weak D call TRBD2 (7 bases). Per germline, CDR1 GTSNPN and CDR2 SVGIG (reference sequence). The CDR3 spans 15 residues. V was clipped by 4 bases and J by 4 bases, with 16 bases between them. CDR3 sequence reads: CAWMNRGGVTGELFF. The CDR3 DNA is TGTGCCTGGATGAATAGGGGGGGAGTCACCGGGGAGCTGTTTTTT.

The rearrangement joins TRBV6-5 to TRBJ1-5; 7 bases map to TRBD1. Germline CDR1 MNHEY, CDR2 SVGAGI. The CDR3 is 13 amino acids. Germline trimming cut 0 bases from V and 7 bases from J; bases unmatched to any gene: 0. Here the CDR3 reads CASSYSGQQPQHF. DNA of the CDR3: TGTGCCAGCAGTTACTCGGGACAGCAGCCCCAGCATTTT.

The chain links TRBV6-1 to TRBJ1-1, with 8 bases that match TRBD1. V dropped 3 bases and J dropped 3; count of bases not matched to a gene: 6. CDR1 and CDR2 (germline): MNHNS, SASEGT. The CDR3 has 15 amino acids. CDR3 in amino acids: CASSDRAGGYTEAFF. CDR3 sequence (DNA): TGTGCCAGCAGTGACAGGGCAGGGGGCTACACTGAAGCTTTCTTT.

V is TRBV7-9 and J is TRBJ1-1; D unresolved. The length of the CDR3 is 14 residues. Germline CDR1 reads SEHNR; CDR2 reads FQNEAQ (reference sequence). Trimming took off 4 bases at V and 1 base at J, with 10 bases between the two ends. The DNA of the CDR3 is TGTGCCAGCAGCTCCCTTCCCCGGAACACTGAAGCTTTCTTT. Translation gives CASSSLPRNTEAFF.

The V call is TRBV5-1, the J call TRBJ2-5; TRBD1 aligns across 8 bases. Germline CDR1 reads SGHRS; CDR2 reads YFSETQ. The V gene end was trimmed by 4 bases and the J gene end by 5 bases; junction bases not matched to a gene: 7. This CDR3 contains 14 residues. The CDR3 spells CASSTGQGRETQYF. In nucleotides, the CDR3 is TGCGCCAGCAGCACCGGACAGGGCAGGGAGACCCAGTACTTC.

CDR3 bases: TGTGCCAGCAGCTCAAGGGGTGATGGAAACACCATATATTTT. It is translated as CASSSRGDGNTIYF. The genes are TRBV11-1 and TRBJ1-3; D perhaps matches TRBD1 (5 bases). Germline CDR1 is SGHAT and CDR2 is FQDESV (reference sequence). This CDR3 has 14 amino acids. With 4 bases removed from V and 3 bases from J, the gap between germline ends came to 10 bases.

CDR3 amino acids: CASSQGIASPSYEQYF. As DNA, the CDR3 is TGCGCCAGCAGCCAAGGAATAGCCTCCCCCTCCTACGAGCAGTACTTC. V and J are TRBV4-1 and TRBJ2-7; D remains ambiguous. V lost 1 base and J lost 0, with 13 bases in between. The CDR3 has 16 residues. Germline values: CDR1 MGHRA, CDR2 YSYEKL.

This chain joins TRBV28 and TRBJ2-1; 9 positions agree with TRBD2. Looked up from germline, CDR1 is MDHEN and CDR2 is SYDVKM. With V trimmed by 9 bases and J by 10 bases, 13 bases remained unmatched. The CDR3 consists of 14 residues. The CDR3 spells CASLGGLAFGEQFF. DNA for the CDR3: TGTGCCAGTCTCGGGGGACTAGCCTTTGGGGAGCAGTTCTTC.

This clone was observed once. The chain links TRBV23-1 to TRBJ1-3; D gene uncertain. TRBV23-1 is annotated as an ORF whose role is uncertain. Deletions cut 3 bases from V and 0 bases from J, with 15 bases between. This CDR3 comprises 17 residues. The CDR3 loop reads CASSHYFGGDSGNTIYF. The CDR3 nucleotides read TGCGCCAGCAGTCATTACTTCGGCGGAGACTCTGGAAACACCATATATTTT.

The rearrangement joins TRBV27 to TRBJ2-3; no clear D. The V and J ends lost 6 bases and 1 base respectively, with 8 bases between them. The CDR3 loop spans 13 amino acids. The germline CDR1 and CDR2 sequences are MNHEY and SMNVEV (reference sequence). CDR3 DNA sequence: TGTGCCAGCAGGACATTGGGCACAGATACGCAGTATTTT. As protein: CASRTLGTDTQYF.